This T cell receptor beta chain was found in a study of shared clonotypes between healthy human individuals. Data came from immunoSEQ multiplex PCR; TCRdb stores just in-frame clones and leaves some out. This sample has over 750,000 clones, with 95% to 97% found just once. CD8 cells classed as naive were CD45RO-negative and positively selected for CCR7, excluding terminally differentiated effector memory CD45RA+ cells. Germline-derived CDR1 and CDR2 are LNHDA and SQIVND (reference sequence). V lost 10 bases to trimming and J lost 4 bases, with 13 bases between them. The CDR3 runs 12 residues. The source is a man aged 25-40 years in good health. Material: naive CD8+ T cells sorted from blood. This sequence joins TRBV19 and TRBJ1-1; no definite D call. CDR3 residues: CATMGGGTEAFF. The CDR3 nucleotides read TGTGCCACCATGGGAGGAGGCACTGAAGCTTTCTTT.